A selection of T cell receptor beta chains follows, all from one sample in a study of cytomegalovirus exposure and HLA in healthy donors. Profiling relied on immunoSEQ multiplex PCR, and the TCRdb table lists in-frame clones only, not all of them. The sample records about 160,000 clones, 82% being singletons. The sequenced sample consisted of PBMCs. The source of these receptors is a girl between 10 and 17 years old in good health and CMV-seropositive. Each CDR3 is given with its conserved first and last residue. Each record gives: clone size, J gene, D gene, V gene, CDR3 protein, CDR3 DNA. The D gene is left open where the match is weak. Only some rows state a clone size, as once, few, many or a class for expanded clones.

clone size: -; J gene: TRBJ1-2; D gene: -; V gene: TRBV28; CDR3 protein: CASSLWGLKGLANYGYTF; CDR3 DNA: TGTGCCAGCAGTTTATGGGGGCTCAAGGGGTTAGCTAACTATGGCTACACCTTC
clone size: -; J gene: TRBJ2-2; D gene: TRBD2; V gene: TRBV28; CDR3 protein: CASSFFGLTAGGSGTGELFF; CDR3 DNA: TGTGCCAGCAGTTTTTTCGGGCTTACAGCGGGAGGTTCTGGCACCGGGGAGCTGTTTTTT
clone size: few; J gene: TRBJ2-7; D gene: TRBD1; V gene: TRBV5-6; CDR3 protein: CASSSGTGGISYEQYF; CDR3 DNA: TGTGCCAGCAGCTCCGGGACAGGGGGCATCTCCTACGAGCAGTACTTC
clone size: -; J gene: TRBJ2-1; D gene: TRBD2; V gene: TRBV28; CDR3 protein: CASSGTSGRSYNEQFF; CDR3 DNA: TGTGCCAGCAGTGGGACTAGCGGTAGGTCCTACAATGAGCAGTTCTTC
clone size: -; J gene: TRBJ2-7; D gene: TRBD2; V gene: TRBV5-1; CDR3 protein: CASSLSLAGVGEQYF; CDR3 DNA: TGCGCCAGCAGCTTGAGTCTAGCGGGAGTTGGGGAGCAGTACTTC
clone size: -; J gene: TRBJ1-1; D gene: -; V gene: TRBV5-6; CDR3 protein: CASSSEGETRAFF; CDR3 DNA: TGTGCCAGCAGTTCGGAAGGGGAGACTAGGGCTTTCTTT
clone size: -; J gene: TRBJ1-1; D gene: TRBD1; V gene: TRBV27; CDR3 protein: CASSSIPGQIEAFF; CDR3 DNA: TGTGCCAGCAGTTCAATCCCGGGACAGATTGAAGCTTTCTTT
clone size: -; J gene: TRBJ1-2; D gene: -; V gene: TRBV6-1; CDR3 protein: CASSFLGEGYGYTF; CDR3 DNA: TGTGCCAGCAGTTTCCTGGGGGAGGGCTATGGCTACACCTTC
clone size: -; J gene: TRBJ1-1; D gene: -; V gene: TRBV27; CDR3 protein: CASSPGVGTPNTEAFF; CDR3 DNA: TGTGCCAGCAGTCCAGGGGTTGGGACACCGAACACTGAAGCTTTCTTT
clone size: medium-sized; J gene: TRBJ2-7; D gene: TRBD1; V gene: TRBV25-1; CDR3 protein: CASSEGMGGQDLYEQYF; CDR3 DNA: TGTGCCAGCAGTGAGGGGATGGGTGGACAGGATTTGTACGAGCAGTACTTC
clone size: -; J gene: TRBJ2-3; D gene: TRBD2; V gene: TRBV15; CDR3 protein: CATSEGTSGVRDTQYF; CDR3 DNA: TGTGCCACCAGCGAGGGGACTAGCGGGGTTCGAGATACGCAGTATTTT
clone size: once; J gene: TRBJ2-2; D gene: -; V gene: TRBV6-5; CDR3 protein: CASRKRSTGELFF; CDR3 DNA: TGTGCCAGCAGGAAGCGATCCACCGGGGAGCTGTTTTTT
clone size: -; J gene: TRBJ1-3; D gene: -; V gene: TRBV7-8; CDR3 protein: CASSLAVSRDTIYF; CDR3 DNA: TGTGCCAGCAGCTTAGCCGTCTCCCGGGACACCATATATTTT
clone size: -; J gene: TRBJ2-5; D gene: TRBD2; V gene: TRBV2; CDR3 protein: CASSDGGGRRETQYF; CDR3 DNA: TGTGCCAGCAGTGACGGGGGAGGGAGAAGGGAGACCCAGTACTTC
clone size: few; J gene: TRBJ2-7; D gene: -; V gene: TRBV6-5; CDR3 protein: CASRLREFYEQYF; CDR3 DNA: TGTGCCAGCAGACTGAGGGAGTTTTACGAGCAGTACTTC
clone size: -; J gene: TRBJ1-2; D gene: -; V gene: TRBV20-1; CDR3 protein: CRAEDGYTF; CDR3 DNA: TGCAGGGCGGAGGATGGCTACACCTTC
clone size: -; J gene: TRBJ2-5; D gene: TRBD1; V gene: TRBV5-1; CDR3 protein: CASSSGGAGETQYF; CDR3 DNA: TGCGCCAGCAGCTCAGGGGGCGCGGGAGAGACCCAGTACTTC